Below, 21 T cell receptor beta chains from the same sample are listed, as sequenced in a study of blood T cell repertoires in COVID-19. The data were produced by immunoSEQ multiplex PCR, yet TCRdb's version contains in-frame clones alone and is incomplete. The sample yields under 250,000 clones, roughly 84% seen once. The sample was peripheral blood. The receptors here all came from a man between 45 and 60 years old with active or convalescent COVID-19.

Note on this clone: This same CDR3 is encoded by further DNA sequences in the sample. The chain carries TRBV5-1 and TRBJ1-3; D ambiguous. Trimming took off 1 base at V and 1 base at J, with 6 bases between the two ends. Germline CDR1 and CDR2: SGHRS and YFSETQ. CDR3 size: 14 residues. CDR3 nucleotides: TGCGCCAGCAGCTTGACAAGTTCTGGAAACACCATATATTTT. Translation: CASSLTSSGNTIYF.

The V gene is TRBV4-3, the J gene TRBJ2-1; 7 bases line up with TRBD2. The CDR3 spans 17 residues. J was trimmed by 0 bases and V by 0 bases; bases with no gene match: 5. The germline CDR1 and CDR2 sequences are LGHNA and YSLEER. CDR3 amino acids: CASSQEDGGSSYNEQFF. CDR3 DNA: TGCGCCAGCAGCCAAGAAGACGGGGGGAGCTCCTACAATGAGCAGTTCTTC.

This clone was counted a single time. The chain is built from TRBV5-1 and TRBJ2-5, with D perhaps TRBD1 (6 bases). The CDR3 loop spans 14 amino acids. Germline CDR1 and CDR2: SGHRS and YFSETQ. With 3 bases removed from V and 4 bases from J, the gap between germline ends came to 13 bases. The DNA of the CDR3 is TGCGCCAGCAGCTCAATACAGGGTAGAGAGACCCAGTACTTC. Translating it yields CASSSIQGRETQYF. The whole variable domain, filled in from reference TRBV5-1 and TRBJ2-5, reads KAGVTQTPRYLIKTRGQQVTLSCSPISGHRSVSWYQQTPGQGLQFLFEYFSETQRNKGNFPGRFSGRQFSNSRSEMNVSTLELGDSALYLCASSSIQGRETQYFGPGTRLLVL.

The chain is built from TRBV4-1 and TRBJ1-5; no definite D call. The V gene's germline CDR1 is MGHRA and CDR2 YSYEKL. Trimming removed 0 bases at V and 7 bases at J, with 7 bases between. This CDR3 spans 13 amino acids. CDR3 nucleotides: TGCGCCAGCAGCCAAGATCCCCCGCAGCCCCAGCATTTT. It is translated as CASSQDPPQPQHF.

The chain employs TRBV3-1 (or the pseudogene TRBV3-2) and TRBJ2-6; D gene unclear. The germline V and J ends were trimmed by 1 base and 0 bases, with 4 bases remaining between them. CDR1 and CDR2 (germline): LGHDT, YNNKEL (reference sequence). This CDR3 region has 15 residues. CDR3 loop: CASSQAPSGANVLTF. The CDR3 DNA reads as TGTGCCAGCAGCCAAGCTCCCTCTGGGGCCAACGTCCTGACTTTC.

The chain employs TRBV25-1 and TRBJ2-3, with D unresolved. Germline values: CDR1 MGHDK, CDR2 SYGVNS. V was trimmed by 4 bases and J by 5 bases, leaving 4 bases between them. CDR3 size: 11 residues. The CDR3 here is CASSVRDTQYF. For the CDR3, the DNA is TGTGCCAGCAGTGTTAGAGATACGCAGTATTTT.

CDR3 sequence reads: CASSLQGTGDSPLHF. The CDR3 bases are TGTGCCAGCAGCTTACAGGGGACAGGGGATTCACCCCTCCACTTT. V and J are TRBV7-9 and TRBJ1-6, with TRBD1 matching 10 bases. V lost 2 bases and J lost 8; bases outside the gene matches: 3. This CDR3 spans 15 amino acids. CDR1 SEHNR and CDR2 FQNEAQ come from the germline V gene (reference sequence).

The V and J genes are TRBV3-1 (or the pseudogene TRBV3-2) and TRBJ2-6; 8 bases match TRBD2. After removal of 3 bases from V and 0 bases from J, the junction contained 7 bases not matched to a gene. CDR1 is LGHDT and CDR2 is YNNKEL in the germline V gene (reference sequence). CDR3 length: 18 residues. The CDR3 region has the DNA TGTGCCAGCAGCCACCCAGCGGGAGATCGCTCTGGGGCCAACGTCCTGACTTTC. It is translated as CASSHPAGDRSGANVLTF.

The chain carries TRBV5-1 and TRBJ1-2, with D tentatively TRBD1 (5 bases). Between the trimmed V and J ends, which lost 3 bases and 3 bases, there was a span of 12 bases. The CDR3 sequence is 14 residues long. CDR1 and CDR2 from the germline V gene are SGHRS and YFSETQ. In nucleotides, the CDR3 is TGCGCCAGCAGCTCGAATGCGGGGGACTATGGCTACACCTTC. Protein sequence: CASSSNAGDYGYTF.

The V gene is TRBV15, the J gene TRBJ2-3; 9 positions match TRBD2. Germline V gene sequence: CDR1 LNHNV, CDR2 YYDKDF (reference sequence). V trimming: 2 bases; J trimming: 2 bases; junction bases outside the gene matches: 11. The length of the CDR3 is 18 residues. CDR3 in amino acids: CATSRKARAGGITDTQYF. The CDR3 bases are TGTGCCACCAGCAGAAAGGCCAGGGCGGGAGGGATCACAGATACGCAGTATTTT.

This clone turned up a few times. The chain is built from TRBV3-1 (or the pseudogene TRBV3-2) and TRBJ2-3; 9 nucleotides align to TRBD2. V gave up 4 bases and J gave up 5 bases; unmatched junction bases: 10. The length of the CDR3 is 16 residues. Germline CDR1 is LGHDT and CDR2 is YNNKEL (reference sequence). Here the CDR3 reads CASSPLGLASKDTQYF. DNA for the CDR3: TGTGCCAGCAGCCCCCTTGGACTAGCGTCGAAAGATACGCAGTATTTT.

The chain combines TRBV5-1 with TRBJ2-2, with 8 bases that match TRBD1. Looked up from germline, CDR1 is SGHRS and CDR2 is YFSETQ. The trim removed 2 bases at V and 4 bases at J, leaving 1 base unmatched. There are 14 residues in the CDR3. CDR3 bases: TGCGCCAGCAGCTTACAGGGGGGCACCGGGGAGCTGTTTTTT. Encoded protein: CASSLQGGTGELFF.

This clone came up a few times. The V call is TRBV6-2 or TRBV6-3, the J call TRBJ2-7, with D hard to call. The V gene lost 0 bases and the J gene lost 3 bases, with 15 bases spanning the gap. The germline V gene encodes CDR1 MNHEY and CDR2 SVGEGT. This CDR3 contains 16 residues. The CDR3: CASSYSVWPNVYEQYV. Here the CDR3 DNA reads TGTGCCAGCAGTTACTCGGTATGGCCCAACGTCTACGAGCAGTACGTC.

V usage is TRBV7-2 and J usage is TRBJ2-3, with 8 bases that match TRBD2. The V and J ends lost 0 bases and 5 bases, in that order; junction bases with no gene match: 7. The CDR3 loop spans 16 amino acids. The germline gives CDR1 SGHTA, CDR2 FQGNSA. In nucleotides, the CDR3 is TGTGCCAGCAGCTTAGCGTTAAGCGGGGGAAGAGATACGCAGTATTTT. It translates to CASSLALSGGRDTQYF.

The chain has TRBV7-3 and TRBJ2-1; 10 positions match TRBD2. V was pared by 0 bases and J by 10 bases, with 0 bases of the junction left unmatched. This CDR3 is built from 13 residues. Germline V gene sequence: CDR1 SGHTA, CDR2 FQGTGA. The CDR3 spells CASSLTTSGEQFF. The CDR3 DNA reads TGTGCCAGCAGCTTAACGACTAGCGGGGAGCAGTTCTTC.

V gene TRBV20-1 combines with J gene TRBJ2-3; D possibly corresponds to TRBD2 (5 bases). The V and J ends lost 3 bases and 0 bases respectively, with 13 bases between them. The germline V gene encodes CDR1 DFQATT and CDR2 SNEGSKA (reference sequence). There are 15 residues in the CDR3. CDR3 protein: CSASWLARSTDTQYF. The CDR3, as DNA: TGCAGTGCTAGTTGGCTAGCAAGGAGCACAGATACGCAGTATTTT.

The V gene is TRBV7-3, the J gene TRBJ1-2, with D maybe TRBD1 (5 bases). CDR3 length: 15 residues. The germline V gene has CDR1 SGHTA and CDR2 FQGTGA. V lost 2 bases to trimming and J lost 0 bases, with 10 bases between them. DNA of the CDR3: TGTGCCAGCAGCTTAGGACACCTGACTAACTATGGCTACACCTTC. Its translation is CASSLGHLTNYGYTF.

The rearrangement joins TRBV5-1 to TRBJ2-7, with TRBD1 as a possible D gene (6 bases). CDR1 is SGHRS, CDR2 YFSETQ, per germline. This CDR3 is built from 14 residues. The V gene lost 5 bases and the J gene lost 7 bases, with 19 bases spanning the gap. The CDR3 protein is CASSLGGTAGEQYV. The CDR3 DNA sequence: TGCGCCAGCAGTCTAGGGGGAACGGCAGGAGAGCAGTACGTC.

This clone was seen once. J is TRBJ1-1 and V is TRBV6-5; no clear D gene. CDR3 size: 15 residues. The germline V and J ends were trimmed by 0 bases and 7 bases, with 15 bases remaining between them. Per germline, CDR1 MNHEY and CDR2 SVGAGI. The CDR3 loop reads CASSYSTRGLFEAFF. The DNA for the CDR3 is TGTGCCAGCAGTTACTCGACCAGAGGCCTATTTGAAGCTTTCTTT.

The rearrangement uses TRBV7-2 and TRBJ2-4; D may be TRBD1 (5 bases). V lost 1 base and J lost 8, with 9 bases in between. Germline values: CDR1 SGHTA, CDR2 FQGNSA. The CDR3 length is 13 residues. CDR3 sequence (DNA): TGTGCCAGCAGCTTAGTCAGGGAAGACATTCAGTACTTC. As protein: CASSLVREDIQYF.

The V and J genes are TRBV11-2 and TRBJ2-1, with 7 positions matching TRBD1. This CDR3 spans 15 amino acids. Germline V CDR1 and CDR2: SGHAT, FQNNGV. Trimming at V came to 0 bases and at J to 7 bases, leaving 6 bases not matched to a gene. CDR3 nucleotides: TGTGCCAGCAGCTTAGATCTCGCGACAGGGAATGAGCAGTTCTTC. Translating it yields CASSLDLATGNEQFF.